These 19 T cell receptor beta chains came from one sample sequenced in a study of cytomegalovirus exposure and HLA in healthy donors. PCR primers comprised 60 Vbeta and 13 Jbeta primers. The assay was immunoSEQ multiplex PCR, and TCRdb's table has in-frame clones only and misses some. This sample has over 250,000 clones, with roughly 89% found just once. The sequencing input was PBMCs. All receptors derive from a middle-aged man in good health and CMV-seropositive.

This clone is a singleton in its sample. This CDR3 is CASSVTSTDTQYF. The CDR3, as DNA: TGTGCCAGCAGCGTTACTAGCACAGATACGCAGTATTTT. The chain carries TRBV5-4 and TRBJ2-3; D unclear. Trimming removed 4 bases from V and 0 bases from J, with 6 bases in between. The CDR3 is made up of 13 amino acids. The germline CDR1 and CDR2 sequences are SGHNT and YYREEE (reference sequence).

Here the CDR3 DNA reads TGTGCCAGCGGGACAGGGTCCTACGAGCAGTACTTC. Translating it yields CASGTGSYEQYF. This sequence joins TRBV25-1 and TRBJ2-7, with TRBD1 matching 9 bases. Germline CDR1 MGHDK, CDR2 SYGVNS. The CDR3 runs 12 residues. Trimming at V came to 8 bases and at J to 1 base, leaving 0 bases not matched to a gene.

This chain connects TRBV4-3 to TRBJ2-1; D may be TRBD2 (5 bases). The V and J ends lost 0 bases and 4 bases respectively, with 10 bases between them. Germline loops: CDR1 LGHNA, CDR2 YSLEER. The CDR3 covers 15 residues. The CDR3 is CASSQDQTGYNEQFF. CDR3 DNA sequence: TGCGCCAGCAGCCAAGATCAAACGGGATACAATGAGCAGTTCTTC.

This clone was picked up one time. Here the CDR3 reads CASSVGDSLLGYTF. CDR3 bases: TGTGCCAGCAGCGTAGGCGACAGTCTTCTTGGCTACACCTTC. The chain couples TRBV5-6 to TRBJ1-2; the D gene is possibly TRBD1 (5 bases). Germline V gene sequence: CDR1 SGHDT, CDR2 YYEEEE. The CDR3 is 14 residues long. V lost 4 bases to trimming and J lost 7 bases, with 17 bases between them.

A word on this clone: At one end, the junction sequence differs from germline, possibly due to a read error. V usage is TRBV19 and J usage is TRBJ1-1; TRBD1 agrees at 10 bases. This CDR3 contains 15 residues. CDR1 and CDR2 (germline): LNHDA, SQIVND (reference sequence). The CDR3: CASSILDRGYTDAFF. In DNA, the CDR3 is TGTGCCAGTAGTATCTTGGACAGGGGGTACACTGACGCTTTCTTT. The full variable domain, in which reference TRBV19 and TRBJ1-1 provide the parts outside the CDR3, is DGGITQSPKYLFRKEGQNVTLSCEQNLNHDAMYWYRQDPGQGLRLIYYSQIVNDFQKGDIAEGYSVSREKKESFPLTVTSAQKNPTAFYLCASSILDRGYTDAFFGQGTRLTVV.

The rearrangement links TRBV29-1 to TRBJ1-2; D is uncertain. The ends were cut back, 5 bases at V and 4 bases at J, with 14 bases in the middle. Germline lookup yields CDR1 SQVTM and CDR2 ANQGSEA. The length of the CDR3 is 13 residues. CDR3: CSVPNAGIYGYTF. Written as DNA, the CDR3 is TGCAGCGTTCCCAATGCGGGGATCTATGGCTACACCTTC.

This chain joins TRBV4-1 and TRBJ1-5; weak D call: TRBD1 (5 bases). Germline loops: CDR1 MGHRA, CDR2 YSYEKL. This CDR3 is built from 17 residues. V was pared by 0 bases and J by 6 bases, with 18 bases between. This chain's CDR3 is CASSQDSGVLNVQPQHF. CDR3 coding DNA: TGCGCCAGCAGCCAAGATTCGGGGGTTCTCAACGTTCAGCCCCAGCATTTT.

The CDR3 DNA is TGTGCCAGCAGCGTAGGACTAGCGGGCTTAGATACGCAGTATTTT. This encodes CASSVGLAGLDTQYF. This sequence joins TRBV9 and TRBJ2-3; 10 bases are a match to TRBD2. Germline V gene sequence: CDR1 SGDLS, CDR2 YYNGEE. Trimming removed 0 bases from V and 5 bases from J; junction bases left unmatched: 3. CDR3 length: 15 amino acids.

The V and J genes are TRBV5-1 and TRBJ2-5; TRBD1 agrees at 7 bases. This CDR3 has 12 amino acids. Trimming removed 7 bases from V and 5 bases from J; junction bases left unmatched: 5. CDR1 and CDR2 from the germline V gene are SGHRS and YFSETQ. This CDR3 is CASVGQAETQYF. The DNA for the CDR3 is TGCGCCAGCGTCGGACAGGCGGAGACCCAGTACTTC.

This sequence joins TRBV28 and TRBJ1-2, with D possibly being TRBD1 (5 bases). The CDR3 sequence is 13 residues long. Germline CDR1 reads MDHEN; CDR2 reads SYDVKM. Between the trimmed V and J ends, which lost 8 bases and 4 bases, there was a span of 14 bases. Written as DNA, the CDR3 is TGTGCCAGCCTGGGGGGTCACCGCTATGGCTACACCTTC. Amino acids: CASLGGHRYGYTF.

The chain combines TRBV5-6 with TRBJ2-2, with D possibly being TRBD1 (5 bases). CDR1 SGHDT and CDR2 YYEEEE come from the germline V gene. This CDR3 comprises 16 residues. The V gene lost 0 bases and the J gene lost 4 bases, with 13 bases spanning the gap. The CDR3 spells CASSLGLRGSTGELFF. The CDR3, as DNA: TGTGCCAGCAGCTTGGGACTTAGGGGTAGCACCGGGGAGCTGTTTTTT.

The CDR3 DNA sequence: TGTGCCAGCAGTTACCGTAGCGGGGATGAGCAGTTCTTC. It is translated as CASSYRSGDEQFF. This chain joins TRBV6-6 and TRBJ2-1; 8 nucleotides align to TRBD2. Germline CDR1 is MNHNY and CDR2 is SVGAGI (reference sequence). CDR3 length equals 13 residues. Losses at the gene ends were 2 bases for V and 8 bases for J; bases not matched to a gene: 2.

The CDR3 loop is CASSSTSGSGNEQFF. Here the CDR3 DNA reads TGTGCCAGTAGTTCAACTAGCGGGAGCGGTAATGAGCAGTTCTTC. The V and J genes are TRBV19 and TRBJ2-1; 11 nucleotides match TRBD2. V lost 5 bases to trimming and J lost 7 bases; unmatched junction nucleotides: 7. The CDR3 sequence is 15 residues long. Germline CDR1 and CDR2: LNHDA and SQIVND (reference sequence). Based on the CDR3 plus reference TRBV19 and TRBJ2-1, the full variable domain is DGGITQSPKYLFRKEGQNVTLSCEQNLNHDAMYWYRQDPGQGLRLIYYSQIVNDFQKGDIAEGYSVSREKKESFPLTVTSAQKNPTAFYLCASSSTSGSGNEQFFGPGTRLTVL.

J is TRBJ1-2 and V is TRBV19; D is unresolved. The V gene's germline CDR1 is LNHDA and CDR2 SQIVND (reference sequence). The V end was cut by 1 base, the J end by 8 bases, with 14 bases between. The CDR3 length is 14 residues. CDR3 sequence (DNA): TGTGCCAGTAGTATAGTGGCAGGCTCGTGGGGCTACACCTTC. This gives the protein CASSIVAGSWGYTF.

The rearrangement links TRBV30 to TRBJ2-7; 8 positions agree with TRBD1. V lost 7 bases and J lost 3; bases outside the gene matches: 8. The CDR3 extends over 13 amino acids. Germline lookup yields CDR1 GTSNPN and CDR2 SVGIG (reference sequence). The CDR3 protein is CALRGTGLYEQYF. CDR3 DNA: TGTGCCTTAAGGGGGACAGGCCTCTACGAGCAGTACTTC.

The CDR3 DNA sequence: TGCGCCAGCAGCCTGATAAGCAACGAGCAGTACTTC. It yields the protein CASSLISNEQYF. The chain has TRBV5-1 and TRBJ2-5; no reliable D call. The end of the DNA aligns better with TRBJ2-7, so the J call may be wrong. Germline CDR1 reads SGHRS; CDR2 reads YFSETQ. The CDR3 extends over 12 amino acids.

The chain joins TRBV7-2 to TRBJ1-2, with D possibly matching TRBD1 (5 bases). The germline V gene encodes CDR1 SGHTA and CDR2 FQGNSA. Trimming removed 3 bases from V and 8 bases from J, with 22 bases in between. The CDR3 is 16 residues long. CDR3 amino acids: CASSFPVMAGGGGYTF. CDR3 sequence (DNA): TGTGCCAGCAGCTTTCCCGTAATGGCCGGGGGGGGAGGCTACACCTTC.

This chain links TRBV10-3 with TRBJ2-5; D possibly corresponds to TRBD1 (6 bases). CDR3 size: 12 residues. Germline CDR1 ENHRY, CDR2 SYGVKD. V lost 9 bases to trimming and J lost 2 bases, with 10 bases between them. The CDR3 region is CAIRDIQETQYF. For the CDR3, the DNA is TGTGCCATAAGGGACATTCAAGAGACCCAGTACTTC.

The chain recombines TRBV10-3 with TRBJ1-5; 12 bases map to TRBD1. The CDR3 is made up of 16 amino acids. Germline-derived CDR1 and CDR2 are ENHRY and SYGVKD. J lost 7 bases, V lost 0 bases, and 4 bases had no gene match. Written as DNA, the CDR3 is TGTGCCATCAGTGAGTCGGGACAGGGGGCTAACCAGCCCCAGCATTTT. Translating it yields CAISESGQGANQPQHF.